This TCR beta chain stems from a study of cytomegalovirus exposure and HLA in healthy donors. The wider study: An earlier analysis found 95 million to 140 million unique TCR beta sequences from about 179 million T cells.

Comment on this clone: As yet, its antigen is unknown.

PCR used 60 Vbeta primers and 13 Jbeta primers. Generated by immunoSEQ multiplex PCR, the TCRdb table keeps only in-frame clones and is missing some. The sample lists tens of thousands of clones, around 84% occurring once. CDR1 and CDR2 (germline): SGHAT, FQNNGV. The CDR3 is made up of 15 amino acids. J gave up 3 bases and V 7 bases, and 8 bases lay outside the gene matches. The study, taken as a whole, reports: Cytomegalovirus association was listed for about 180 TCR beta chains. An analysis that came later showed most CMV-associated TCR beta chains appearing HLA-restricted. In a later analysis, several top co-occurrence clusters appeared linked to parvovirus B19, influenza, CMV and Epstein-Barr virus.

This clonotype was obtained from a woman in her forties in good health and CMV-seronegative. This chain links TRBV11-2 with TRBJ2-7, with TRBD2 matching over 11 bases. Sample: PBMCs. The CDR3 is CASTLTSGSFYEQYF. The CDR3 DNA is TGTGCCAGCACCCTAACTAGCGGGAGTTTCTACGAGCAGTACTTC.